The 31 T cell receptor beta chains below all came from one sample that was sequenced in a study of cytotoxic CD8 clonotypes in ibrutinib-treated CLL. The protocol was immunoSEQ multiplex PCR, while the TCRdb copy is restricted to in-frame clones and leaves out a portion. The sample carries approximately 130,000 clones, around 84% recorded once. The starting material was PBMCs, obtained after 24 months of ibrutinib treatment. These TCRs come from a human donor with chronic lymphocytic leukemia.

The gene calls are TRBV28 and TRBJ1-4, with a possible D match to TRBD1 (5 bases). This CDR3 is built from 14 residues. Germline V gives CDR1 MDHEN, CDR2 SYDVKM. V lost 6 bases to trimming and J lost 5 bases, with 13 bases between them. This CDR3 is CASSPGTENEKLFF. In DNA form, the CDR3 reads TGTGCCAGCAGCCCCGGGACGGAGAATGAAAAACTGTTTTTT.

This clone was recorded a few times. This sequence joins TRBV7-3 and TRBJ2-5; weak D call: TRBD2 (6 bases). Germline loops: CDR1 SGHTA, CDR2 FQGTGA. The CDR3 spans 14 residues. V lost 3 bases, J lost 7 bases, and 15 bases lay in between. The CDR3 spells CASSLGNGGATQYF. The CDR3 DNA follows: TGTGCCAGCAGCTTGGGCAACGGGGGAGCGACCCAGTACTTC.

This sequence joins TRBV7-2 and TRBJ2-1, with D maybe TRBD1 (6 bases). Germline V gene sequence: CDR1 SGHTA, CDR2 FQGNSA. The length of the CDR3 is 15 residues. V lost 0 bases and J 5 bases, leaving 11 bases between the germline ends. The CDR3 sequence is CASSLARGTNNEQFF. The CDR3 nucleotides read TGTGCCAGCAGCTTAGCGAGGGGGACCAACAATGAGCAGTTCTTC.

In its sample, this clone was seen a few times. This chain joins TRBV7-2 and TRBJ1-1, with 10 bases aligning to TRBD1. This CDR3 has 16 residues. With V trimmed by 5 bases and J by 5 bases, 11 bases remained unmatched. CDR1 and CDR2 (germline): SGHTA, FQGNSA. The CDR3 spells CASSPNRPGQGTEAFF. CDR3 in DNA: TGTGCCAGCAGCCCAAACCGGCCGGGACAGGGGACTGAAGCTTTCTTT. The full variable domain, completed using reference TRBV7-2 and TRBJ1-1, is GAGVSQSPSNKVTEKGKDVELRCDPISGHTALYWYRQSLGQGLEFLIYFQGNSAPDKSGLPSDRFSAERTGGSVSTLTIQRTQQEDSAVYLCASSPNRPGQGTEAFFGQGTRLTVV.

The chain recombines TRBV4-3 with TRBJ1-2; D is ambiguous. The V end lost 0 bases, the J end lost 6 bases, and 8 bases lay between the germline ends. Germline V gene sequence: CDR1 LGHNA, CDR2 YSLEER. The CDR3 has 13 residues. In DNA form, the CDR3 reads TGCGCCAGCAGCCAAGACGGCTCCCATGGCTACACCTTC. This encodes CASSQDGSHGYTF.

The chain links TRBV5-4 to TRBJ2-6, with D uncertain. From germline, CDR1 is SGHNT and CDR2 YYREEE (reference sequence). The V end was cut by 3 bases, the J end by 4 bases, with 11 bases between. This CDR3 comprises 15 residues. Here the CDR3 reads CASSWQVVGANVLTF. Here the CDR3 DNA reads TGTGCCAGCAGCTGGCAGGTGGTAGGGGCCAACGTCCTGACTTTC.

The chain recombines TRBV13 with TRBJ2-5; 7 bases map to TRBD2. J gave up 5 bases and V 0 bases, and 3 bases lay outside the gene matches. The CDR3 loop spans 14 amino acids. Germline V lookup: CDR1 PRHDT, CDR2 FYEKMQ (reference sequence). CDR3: CASSLGSGGETQYF. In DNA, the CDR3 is TGTGCCAGCAGCTTAGGATCCGGGGGGGAGACCCAGTACTTC.

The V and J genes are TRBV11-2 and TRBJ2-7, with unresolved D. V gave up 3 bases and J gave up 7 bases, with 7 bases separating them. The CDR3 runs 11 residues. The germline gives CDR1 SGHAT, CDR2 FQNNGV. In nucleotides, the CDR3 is TGTGCCAGCAGCTTTTCACGGGAGCAGTACTTC. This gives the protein CASSFSREQYF.

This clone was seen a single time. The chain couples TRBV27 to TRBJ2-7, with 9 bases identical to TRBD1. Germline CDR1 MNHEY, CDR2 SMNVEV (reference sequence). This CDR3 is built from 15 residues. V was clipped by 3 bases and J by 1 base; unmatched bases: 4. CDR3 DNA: TGTGCCAGCAGTTTGGGACAGGGTGTATCCTACGAGCAGTACTTC. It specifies CASSLGQGVSYEQYF.

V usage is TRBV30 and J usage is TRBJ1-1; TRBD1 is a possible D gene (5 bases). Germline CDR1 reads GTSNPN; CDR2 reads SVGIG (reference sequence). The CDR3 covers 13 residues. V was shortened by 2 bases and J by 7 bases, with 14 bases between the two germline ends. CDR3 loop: CAWSIMWGSEAFF. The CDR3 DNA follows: TGTGCCTGGAGTATAATGTGGGGGAGTGAAGCTTTCTTT. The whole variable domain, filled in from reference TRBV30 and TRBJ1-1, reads SQTIHQWPATLVQPVGSPLSLECTVEGTSNPNLYWYRQAAGRGLQLLFYSVGIGQISSEVPQNLSASRPQDRQFILSSKKLLLSDSGFYLCAWSIMWGSEAFFGQGTRLTVV.

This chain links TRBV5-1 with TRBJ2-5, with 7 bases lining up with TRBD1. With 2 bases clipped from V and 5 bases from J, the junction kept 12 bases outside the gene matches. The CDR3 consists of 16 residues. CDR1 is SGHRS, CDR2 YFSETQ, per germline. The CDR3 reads CASSFGDRAQGETQYF. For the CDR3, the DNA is TGCGCCAGCAGCTTCGGTGACAGGGCCCAGGGGGAGACCCAGTACTTC.

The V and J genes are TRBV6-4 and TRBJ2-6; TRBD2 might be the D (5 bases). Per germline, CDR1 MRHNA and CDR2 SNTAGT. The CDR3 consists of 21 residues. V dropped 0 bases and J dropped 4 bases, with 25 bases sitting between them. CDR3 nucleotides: TGTGCCAGCAGTGACTCAAGTGGGGTTGGGAGAGGCCTGGCGGGGGCCAACGTCCTGACTTTC. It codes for CASSDSSGVGRGLAGANVLTF.

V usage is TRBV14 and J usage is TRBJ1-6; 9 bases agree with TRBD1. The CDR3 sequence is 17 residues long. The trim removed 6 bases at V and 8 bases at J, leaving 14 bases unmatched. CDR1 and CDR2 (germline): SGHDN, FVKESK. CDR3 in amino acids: CASRPGTGRIMDSPLHF. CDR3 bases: TGTGCCAGCAGACCCGGGACAGGGAGGATCATGGATTCACCCCTCCACTTT.

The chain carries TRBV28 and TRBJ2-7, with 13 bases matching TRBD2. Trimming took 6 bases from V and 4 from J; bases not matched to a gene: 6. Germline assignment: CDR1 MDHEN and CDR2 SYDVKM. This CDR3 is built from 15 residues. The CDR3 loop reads CASSTSGGALYEQYF. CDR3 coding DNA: TGTGCCAGCAGCACTAGCGGGGGGGCGTTGTACGAGCAGTACTTC. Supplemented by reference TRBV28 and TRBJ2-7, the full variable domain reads DVKVTQSSRYLVKRTGEKVFLECVQDMDHENMFWYRQDPGLGLRLIYFSYDVKMKEKGDIPEGYSVSREKKERFSLILESASTNQTSMYLCASSTSGGALYEQYFGPGTRLTVT.

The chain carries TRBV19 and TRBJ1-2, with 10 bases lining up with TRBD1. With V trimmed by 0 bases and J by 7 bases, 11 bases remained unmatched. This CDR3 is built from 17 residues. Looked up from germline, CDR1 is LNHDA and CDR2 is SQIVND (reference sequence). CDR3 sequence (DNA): TGTGCCAGTAGTATAGATCGGGGACAGGGGAGGATTGGTGGCTACACCTTC. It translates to CASSIDRGQGRIGGYTF.

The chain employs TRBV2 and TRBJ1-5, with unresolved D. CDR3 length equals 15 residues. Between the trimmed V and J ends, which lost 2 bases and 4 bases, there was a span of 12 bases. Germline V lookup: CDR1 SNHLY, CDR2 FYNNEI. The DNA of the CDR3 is TGTGCCAGCAGTGAAAGGGCAGCGGTTAATCAGCCCCAGCATTTT. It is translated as CASSERAAVNQPQHF.

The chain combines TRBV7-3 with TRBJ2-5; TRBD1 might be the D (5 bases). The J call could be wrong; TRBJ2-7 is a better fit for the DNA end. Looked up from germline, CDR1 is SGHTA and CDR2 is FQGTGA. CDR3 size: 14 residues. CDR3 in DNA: TGTGCCAGCAGCTTGGGCGACAGTCCCTACGAGCAGTACTTC. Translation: CASSLGDSPYEQYF.

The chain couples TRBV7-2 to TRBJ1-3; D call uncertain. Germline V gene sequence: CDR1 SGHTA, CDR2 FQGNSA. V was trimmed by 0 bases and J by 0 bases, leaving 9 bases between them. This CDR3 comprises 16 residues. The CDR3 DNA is TGTGCCAGCAGCTTAGCCCCCCGCAGCTCTGGAAACACCATATATTTT. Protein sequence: CASSLAPRSSGNTIYF.

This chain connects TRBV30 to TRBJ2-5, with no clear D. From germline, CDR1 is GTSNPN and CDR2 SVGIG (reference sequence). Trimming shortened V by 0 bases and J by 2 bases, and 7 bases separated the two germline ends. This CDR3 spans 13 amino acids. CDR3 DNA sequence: TGTGCCTGGAGTGTACATTTACAAGAGACCCAGTACTTC. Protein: CAWSVHLQETQYF. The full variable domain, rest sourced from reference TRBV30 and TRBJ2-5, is SQTIHQWPATLVQPVGSPLSLECTVEGTSNPNLYWYRQAAGRGLQLLFYSVGIGQISSEVPQNLSASRPQDRQFILSSKKLLLSDSGFYLCAWSVHLQETQYFGPGTRLLVL.

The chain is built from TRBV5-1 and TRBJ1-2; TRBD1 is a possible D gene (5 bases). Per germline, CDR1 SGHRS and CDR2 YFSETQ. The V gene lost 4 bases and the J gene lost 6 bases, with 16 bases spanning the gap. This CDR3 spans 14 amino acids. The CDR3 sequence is CASSPSGHIDGYTF. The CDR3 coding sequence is TGCGCCAGCAGCCCAAGTGGACATATAGATGGCTACACCTTC.

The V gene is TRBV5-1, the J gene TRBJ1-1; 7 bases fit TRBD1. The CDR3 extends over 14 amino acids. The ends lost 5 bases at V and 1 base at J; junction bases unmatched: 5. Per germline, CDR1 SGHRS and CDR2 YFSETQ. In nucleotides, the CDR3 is TGCGCCAGCAGTCCCTGGGACAGGAACACTGAAGCTTTCTTT. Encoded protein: CASSPWDRNTEAFF.

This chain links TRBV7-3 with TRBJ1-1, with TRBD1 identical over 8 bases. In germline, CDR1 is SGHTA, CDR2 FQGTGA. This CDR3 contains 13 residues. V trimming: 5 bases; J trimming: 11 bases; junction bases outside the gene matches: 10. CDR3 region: CASSPTGGGAAFF. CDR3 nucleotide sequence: TGTGCCAGCAGCCCAACAGGGGGAGGGGCGGCTTTCTTT.

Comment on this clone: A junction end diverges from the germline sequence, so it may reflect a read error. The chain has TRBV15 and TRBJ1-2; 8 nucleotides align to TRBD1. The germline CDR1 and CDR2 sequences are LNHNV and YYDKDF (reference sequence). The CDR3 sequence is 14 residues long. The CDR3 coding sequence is TGTGCCACCAGCAGGGACAGGGAAAACTTTGGCTACACCTTC. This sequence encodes CATSRDRENFGYTF.

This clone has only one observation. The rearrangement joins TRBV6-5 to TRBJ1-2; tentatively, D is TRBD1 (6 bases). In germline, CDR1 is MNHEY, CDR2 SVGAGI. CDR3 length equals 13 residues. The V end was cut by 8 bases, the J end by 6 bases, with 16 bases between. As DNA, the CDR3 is TGTGCCAGCGGAACTCAGGGGTTCGATGGCTACACCTTC. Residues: CASGTQGFDGYTF.

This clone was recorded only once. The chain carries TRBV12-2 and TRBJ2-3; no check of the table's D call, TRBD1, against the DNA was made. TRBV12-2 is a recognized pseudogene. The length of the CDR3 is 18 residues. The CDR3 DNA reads TGTGCAAGTCGCTTAGTTGGGGACAGGGGGTTAGACACAGATACGCAGTATTTT. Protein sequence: CASRLVGDRGLDTDTQYF.

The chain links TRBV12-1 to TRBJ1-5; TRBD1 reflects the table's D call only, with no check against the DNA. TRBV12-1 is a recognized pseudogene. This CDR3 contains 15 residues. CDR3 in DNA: TGTGCCAGCAGCTCGACACCTTATAGCAATCAGCCCCAGCATTTT. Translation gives CASSSTPYSNQPQHF.

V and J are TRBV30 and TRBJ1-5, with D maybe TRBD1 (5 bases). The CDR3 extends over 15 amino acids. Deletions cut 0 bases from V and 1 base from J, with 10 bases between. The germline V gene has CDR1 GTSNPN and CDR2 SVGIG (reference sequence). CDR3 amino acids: CAWSVPGQSNQPQHF. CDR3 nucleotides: TGTGCCTGGAGTGTACCAGGGCAGAGCAATCAGCCCCAGCATTTT.

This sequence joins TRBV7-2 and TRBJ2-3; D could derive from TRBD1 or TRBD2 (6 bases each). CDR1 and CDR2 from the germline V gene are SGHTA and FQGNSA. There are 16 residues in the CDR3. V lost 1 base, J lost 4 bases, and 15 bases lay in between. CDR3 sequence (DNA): TGTGCCAGCAGCTTAGTCGGGGGCGCGGGTTCAGATACGCAGTATTTT. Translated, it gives CASSLVGGAGSDTQYF.

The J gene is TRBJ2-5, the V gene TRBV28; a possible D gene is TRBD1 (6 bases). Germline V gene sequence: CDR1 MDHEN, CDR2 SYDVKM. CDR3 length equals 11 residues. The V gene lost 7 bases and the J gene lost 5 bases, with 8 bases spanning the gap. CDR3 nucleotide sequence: TGTGCCAGCACCACAGGGGAGACCCAGTACTTC. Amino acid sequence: CASTTGETQYF.

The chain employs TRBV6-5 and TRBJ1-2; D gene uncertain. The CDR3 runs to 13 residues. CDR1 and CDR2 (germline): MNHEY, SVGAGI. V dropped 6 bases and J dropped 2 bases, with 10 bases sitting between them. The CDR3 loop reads CASSKTPNYGYTF. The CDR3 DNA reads TGTGCCAGCAGCAAGACACCAAACTATGGCTACACCTTC.

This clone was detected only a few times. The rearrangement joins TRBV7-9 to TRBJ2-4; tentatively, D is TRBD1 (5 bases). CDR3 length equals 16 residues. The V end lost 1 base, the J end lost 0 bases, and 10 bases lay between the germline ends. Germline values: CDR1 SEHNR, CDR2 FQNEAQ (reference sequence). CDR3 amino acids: CASSLVRQKAKNIQYF. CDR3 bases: TGTGCCAGCAGCTTAGTCCGACAGAAAGCCAAAAACATTCAGTACTTC.